This TCR beta chain was sequenced in a study of shared clonotypes between healthy human individuals. CDR1 is LGHNA, CDR2 YNFKEQ, per germline. V gave up 3 bases and J gave up 1 base, with 7 bases separating them. The CDR3 loop spans 14 amino acids. Clones were read by immunoSEQ multiplex PCR, and TCRdb kept only the in-frame ones, dropping some. This sample has over a million clones, with around 82% found just once. Note on this clone: Its matching antigen is unknown.

Study-wide findings and caveats: Generation probability values for non-shared clonotypes were lower than those for clonotypes shared by all four donors.

The specimen sequenced was memory CD4+ T cells from PBMCs. This sample's subset: CD45RA-negative fraction. The receptor comes from a young man in good health. Some clones in this sample may be carry-over from other donors' samples. The V call is TRBV4-2, the J call TRBJ1-5, with no clear D. CDR3 coding DNA: TGTGCCAGCAGCCACGACAAAAGCAATCAGCCCCAGCATTTT. The encoded protein is CASSHDKSNQPQHF.